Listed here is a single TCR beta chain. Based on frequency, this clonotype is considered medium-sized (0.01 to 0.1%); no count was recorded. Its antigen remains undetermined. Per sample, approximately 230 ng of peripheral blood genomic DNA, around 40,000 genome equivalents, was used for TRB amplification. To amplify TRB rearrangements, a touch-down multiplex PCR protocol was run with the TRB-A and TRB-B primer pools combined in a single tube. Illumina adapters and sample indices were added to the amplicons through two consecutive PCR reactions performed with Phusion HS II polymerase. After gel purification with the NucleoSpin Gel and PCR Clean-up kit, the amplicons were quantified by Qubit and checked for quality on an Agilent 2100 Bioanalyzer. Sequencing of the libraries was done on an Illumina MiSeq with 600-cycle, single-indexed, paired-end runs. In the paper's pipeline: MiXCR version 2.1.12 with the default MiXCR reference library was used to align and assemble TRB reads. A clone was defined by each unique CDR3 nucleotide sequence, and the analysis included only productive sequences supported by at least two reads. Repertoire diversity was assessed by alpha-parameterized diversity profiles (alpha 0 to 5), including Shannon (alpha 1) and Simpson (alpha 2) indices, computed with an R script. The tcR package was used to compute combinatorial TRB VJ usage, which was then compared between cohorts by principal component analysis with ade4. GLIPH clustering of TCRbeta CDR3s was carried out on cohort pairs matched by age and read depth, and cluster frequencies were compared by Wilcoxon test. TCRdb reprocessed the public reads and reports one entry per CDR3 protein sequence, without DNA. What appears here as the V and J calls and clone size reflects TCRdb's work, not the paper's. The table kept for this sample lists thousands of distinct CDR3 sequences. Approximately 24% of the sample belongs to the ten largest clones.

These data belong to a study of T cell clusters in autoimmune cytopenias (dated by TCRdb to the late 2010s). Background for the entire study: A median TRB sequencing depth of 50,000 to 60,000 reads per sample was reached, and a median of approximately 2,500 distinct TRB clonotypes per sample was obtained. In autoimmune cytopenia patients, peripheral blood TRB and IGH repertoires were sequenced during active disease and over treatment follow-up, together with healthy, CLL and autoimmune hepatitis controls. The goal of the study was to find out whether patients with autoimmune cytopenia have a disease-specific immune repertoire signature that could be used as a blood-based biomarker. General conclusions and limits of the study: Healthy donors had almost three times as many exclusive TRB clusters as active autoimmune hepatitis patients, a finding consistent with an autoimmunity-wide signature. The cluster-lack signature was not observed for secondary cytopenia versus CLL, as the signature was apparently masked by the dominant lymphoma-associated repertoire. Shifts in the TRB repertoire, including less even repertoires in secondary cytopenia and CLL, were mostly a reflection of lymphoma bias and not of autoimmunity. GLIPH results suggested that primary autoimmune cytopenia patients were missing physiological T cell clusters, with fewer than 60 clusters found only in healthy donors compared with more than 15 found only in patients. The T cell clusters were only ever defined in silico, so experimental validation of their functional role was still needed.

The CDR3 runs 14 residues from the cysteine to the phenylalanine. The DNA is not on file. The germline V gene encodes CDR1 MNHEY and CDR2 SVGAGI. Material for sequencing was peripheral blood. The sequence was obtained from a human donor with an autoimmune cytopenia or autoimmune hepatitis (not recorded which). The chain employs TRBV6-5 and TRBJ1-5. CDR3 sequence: CASSYGGSNQPQHF.